A selection of T cell receptor beta chains follows, all from one sample in a study of T cell responses to AZD1222 COVID-19 vaccine. TCRdb keeps only in-frame clones here, not all; method: immunoSEQ multiplex PCR. The data contain about 160,000 clones, 85% to 90% of them singletons. The sequenced sample was peripheral blood, obtained on day 0 of AZD1222 vaccination. The source of these receptors is an adult in good health. Each CDR3 is given with its conserved first and last residue. D genes are given only for firm matches. Expanded clones get a size class; other rows say once, few or many, or leave the size out.

d_call j_call clone_size v_call cdr3_aa cdr3_nt
NA TRBJ2-5 NA TRBV5-1 CASSLLGEETQYF TGCGCCAGCAGCTTGCTTGGGGAGGAGACCCAGTACTTC
NA TRBJ1-5 NA TRBV6-5 CASGALALVNQPQHF TGTGCCAGCGGAGCCTTGGCGCTGGTTAATCAGCCCCAGCATTTT
TRBD2 TRBJ2-4 NA TRBV13 CASSAQTSGEKNIQYF TGTGCCAGCAGCGCCCAGACTAGCGGGGAAAAAAACATTCAGTACTTC
NA TRBJ1-5 NA TRBV15 CATSRDAVPDQPQHF TGTGCCACCAGCAGAGATGCCGTTCCTGATCAGCCCCAGCATTTT
TRBD2 TRBJ2-1 NA TRBV7-3 CASSTGGFEYNEQFF TGTGCCAGCAGCACGGGGGGGTTCGAGTACAATGAGCAGTTCTTC
NA TRBJ1-4 once TRBV5-4 CASSSRQNATNEKLFF TGTGCCAGCAGCTCAAGACAGAATGCAACTAATGAAAAACTGTTTTTT
NA TRBJ1-6 NA TRBV18 CASSPQREASPLHF TGTGCCAGCTCACCGCAACGTGAGGCTTCACCCCTCCACTTT
TRBD2 TRBJ2-7 NA TRBV7-2 CASSLVGGNYYEQYF TGTGCCAGCAGCTTAGTCGGGGGGAACTACTACGAGCAGTACTTC
NA TRBJ1-5 NA TRBV29-1 CSAKTGTSNQPQHF TGCAGCGCGAAAACCGGGACGAGCAATCAGCCCCAGCATTTT
NA TRBJ1-6 NA TRBV5-6 CASSLGTDSPTNSPLHF TGTGCCAGCAGCTTGGGGACGGACTCCCCAACTAATTCACCCCTCCACTTT
NA TRBJ1-1 NA TRBV10-3 CAIADRANTEAFF TGTGCCATTGCCGACAGAGCGAACACTGAAGCTTTCTTT
NA TRBJ2-3 NA TRBV5-1 CASSLYSQATDTQYF TGCGCCAGCAGCTTGTACAGCCAGGCCACAGATACGCAGTATTTT
TRBD1 TRBJ2-3 NA TRBV19 CASSIDGTGHTDTQYF TGTGCCAGTAGTATAGATGGGACAGGGCACACAGATACGCAGTATTTT
TRBD2 TRBJ2-2 NA TRBV5-1 CASSSTGGEFTGELFF TGCGCCAGCAGCTCCACCGGGGGGGAGTTCACCGGGGAGCTGTTTTTT
NA TRBJ1-1 NA TRBV2 CASTEQGYTEAFF TGTGCCAGCACTGAGCAGGGTTACACTGAAGCTTTCTTT
TRBD1 TRBJ1-2 NA TRBV27 CASSPRDRGNYGYTF TGTGCCAGCAGTCCAAGGGACAGGGGGAACTATGGCTACACCTTC
NA TRBJ1-5 NA TRBV19 CASSLSVASNQPQHF TGTGCCAGTAGCCTCAGCGTAGCTAGCAATCAGCCCCAGCATTTT
NA TRBJ2-5 NA TRBV18 CASSPTYTTVQETQYF TGTGCCAGCTCACCAACCTATACGACAGTCCAAGAGACCCAGTACTTC
NA TRBJ1-2 NA TRBV28 CASTRDPVYGYTF TGTGCCAGCACCCGGGACCCAGTCTATGGCTACACCTTC
TRBD2 TRBJ2-1 NA TRBV9 CASSSHGARGGHNEQFF TGTGCCAGCTCTAGCCATGGGGCGCGGGGGGGACACAATGAGCAGTTCTTC
NA TRBJ1-2 NA TRBV7-3 CASMRTAKANYGYTF TGTGCCAGCATGCGGACAGCGAAAGCTAACTATGGCTACACCTTC
NA TRBJ1-6 NA TRBV5-1 CASSYERGSPLHF TGCGCCAGCAGCTACGAGCGAGGTTCACCCCTCCACTTT
NA TRBJ2-7 NA TRBV28 CASSPGPLRAEQYF TGTGCCAGCAGTCCGGGACCGCTCCGCGCCGAGCAGTACTTC
NA TRBJ2-7 NA TRBV7-3 CASSSDGGTYEQYF TGTGCCAGCAGCTCAGACGGAGGGACCTACGAGCAGTACTTC
NA TRBJ1-1 NA TRBV10-3 CAISEGQGSTEAFF TGTGCCATCAGTGAAGGGCAGGGAAGCACTGAAGCTTTCTTT
NA TRBJ1-6 NA TRBV5-5 CASSLAYRARGDSPLHF TGTGCCAGCAGCTTGGCCTACAGGGCTAGGGGGGATTCACCCCTCCACTTT
NA TRBJ2-5 NA TRBV19 CASSTTGTTETQYF TGTGCCAGTAGTACTACCGGGACCACAGAGACCCAGTACTTC
NA TRBJ1-5 NA TRBV7-2 CASSFGGRGQPQHF TGTGCCAGCAGCTTTGGGGGGCGCGGACAGCCCCAGCATTTT
NA TRBJ1-1 NA TRBV7-9 CASSLSEEAFF TGTGCCAGCAGCTTATCAGAAGAAGCTTTCTTT
TRBD1 TRBJ2-7 NA TRBV5-6 CASSQNQGTGGSYEQYF TGTGCCAGCAGCCAAAACCAAGGGACAGGGGGCAGCTACGAGCAGTACTTC
TRBD1 TRBJ2-1 NA TRBV7-2 CASSMGQGMSNEQFF TGTGCCAGCAGCATGGGACAGGGGATGAGCAATGAGCAGTTCTTC
NA TRBJ1-2 NA TRBV5-5 CASSEGPGNLYGYTF TGTGCCAGCAGCGAAGGGCCCGGTAACCTCTATGGCTACACCTTC
TRBD2 TRBJ2-1 NA TRBV24-1 CATSDLTGGKPEQFF TGTGCCACCAGTGATTTGACGGGGGGAAAGCCTGAGCAGTTCTTC
NA TRBJ2-2 NA TRBV28 CASRSPREGTGELFF TGTGCCAGCAGGTCCCCTCGCGAGGGCACCGGGGAGCTGTTTTTT
TRBD1 TRBJ1-6 NA TRBV7-3 CASSLGGQESLHF TGTGCCAGCAGCTTAGGAGGACAGGAATCCCTCCACTTT
NA TRBJ1-1 NA TRBV5-4 CASSLEQPGNTEAFF TGTGCCAGCAGCTTGGAACAGCCAGGCAACACTGAAGCTTTCTTT
TRBD2 TRBJ2-2 NA TRBV9 CASSVDPSGGNTGELFF TGTGCCAGCAGCGTAGATCCTAGCGGGGGTAACACCGGGGAGCTGTTTTTT
TRBD2 TRBJ2-3 NA TRBV7-8 CASSLVGLASTDTQYF TGTGCCAGCAGCTTAGTAGGACTAGCTAGCACAGATACGCAGTATTTT
NA TRBJ1-4 NA TRBV5-1 CASSLGGREKLFF TGCGCCAGCAGCTTGGGGGGCCGGGAAAAACTGTTTTTT
NA TRBJ1-2 NA TRBV12-5 CASGLGKGYTF TGTGCTAGTGGTTTGGGAAAAGGCTACACCTTC
NA TRBJ1-1 NA TRBV7-3 CASSLQGSTEAFF TGTGCCAGCAGCCTACAGGGTTCCACTGAAGCTTTCTTT
TRBD1 TRBJ2-3 NA TRBV28 CASITTGANTDTQYF TGTGCCAGCATCACCACAGGGGCGAACACAGATACGCAGTATTTT
TRBD1 TRBJ2-7 NA TRBV6-2/TRBV6-3 CASSYDRENEQYF TGTGCCAGCAGTTACGACAGGGAAAACGAGCAGTACTTC
TRBD1 TRBJ1-6 NA TRBV24-1 CATSDPRGRSSYNSPLHF TGTGCCACCAGTGATCCCAGGGGGAGAAGCTCCTATAATTCACCCCTCCACTTT
NA TRBJ1-1 NA TRBV18 CASSPQGGTEAFF TGTGCCAGCTCACCACAGGGTGGAACTGAAGCTTTCTTT
NA TRBJ2-6 NA TRBV11-2 CASSLGGGSGANVLTF TGTGCCAGCAGCTTAGGAGGAGGGTCTGGGGCCAACGTCCTGACTTTC
NA TRBJ1-5 few TRBV9 CASSVDGAGQPQHF TGTGCCAGCAGCGTAGACGGGGCGGGTCAGCCCCAGCATTTT
TRBD1 TRBJ1-5 NA TRBV5-6 CASSLGTGRPQHF TGTGCCAGCAGCTTGGGGACAGGGCGGCCCCAGCATTTT
TRBD2 TRBJ2-2 NA TRBV30 CAWSVLGSGGTGELFF TGTGCCTGGAGTGTATTGGGTAGCGGGGGGACCGGGGAGCTGTTTTTT
NA TRBJ2-1 few TRBV4-1 CASSPGSWLKPHNEQFF TGCGCCAGCAGCCCAGGGTCTTGGTTGAAACCCCACAATGAGCAGTTCTTC